This T cell receptor (beta chain) was retrieved from a study of cytomegalovirus exposure and HLA in healthy donors. Use of 60 Vbeta and 13 Jbeta primers characterized the PCR. Profiling relied on immunoSEQ multiplex PCR, and the TCRdb table lists in-frame clones only, not all of them. The data show around 140,000 clones, approximately 82% seen once. These donors counted as nominally healthy when sampled, but unrecorded immune exposures were likely. The sample was PBMCs. This TCR came from a female donor in good health and CMV-seronegative.

The CDR3 protein is CASSLDRGHTYEQYF. In DNA form, the CDR3 reads TGTGCCAGCAGCTTAGATCGGGGACACACCTACGAGCAGTACTTC. The chain recombines TRBV11-2 with TRBJ2-7; D perhaps matches TRBD1 (6 bases). V lost 0 bases to trimming and J lost 2 bases, with 11 bases between them. CDR1 and CDR2 (germline): SGHAT, FQNNGV. This CDR3 is built from 15 residues.